Reported below is one TCR beta chain. V lost 9 bases and J 1 base, leaving 19 bases between the germline ends. This CDR3 is built from 15 residues. CDR1 LNHDA and CDR2 SQIVND come from the germline V gene (reference sequence). This record belongs to a study of blood T cell repertoires in COVID-19. Profiled with immunoSEQ multiplex PCR; TCRdb holds only in-frame clones, not every one. The repertoire includes under 250,000 clones, approximately 87% of them detected once, and around 2.5% sits in the top ten. This receptor was taken from a woman aged 70-85 years with active or convalescent COVID-19. The rearrangement uses TRBV19 and TRBJ2-7; TRBD1 is a possible D gene (6 bases). The specimen sequenced was peripheral blood. The CDR3: CASKRRGKGSYEQYF. The CDR3 nucleotides are TGTGCCAGCAAAAGAAGGGGGAAGGGGTCCTACGAGCAGTACTTC.